A selection of T cell receptor beta chains follows, all from one sample in a study of cytomegalovirus exposure and HLA in healthy donors. Using immunoSEQ multiplex PCR, the repertoire was profiled, and TCRdb retains in-frame clones only, with some absent. The table lists 100,000 or so clones, about 75% of them singletons. The sample was PBMCs. Source of these receptors: a man aged 50-59 years in good health and CMV-seronegative. Both conserved end residues are part of each CDR3. D genes are given only for firm matches. Rows may omit the clone size; those that give it use once, few, many or a size class.

d_call	clone_size	j_call	v_call	cdr3_aa	cdr3_nt
TRBD1	NA	TRBJ1-2	TRBV30	CAWSEVTGGYGYTF	TGTGCCTGGAGTGAAGTGACAGGGGGATATGGCTACACCTTC
TRBD1	NA	TRBJ2-7	TRBV10-3	CAISDPGTAAYEQYF	TGTGCCATCAGTGACCCAGGGACAGCCGCCTACGAGCAGTACTTC
TRBD2	NA	TRBJ2-7	TRBV9	CASSERDGTYEQYF	TGTGCCAGCAGCGAGCGGGACGGAACCTACGAGCAGTACTTC
TRBD1	NA	TRBJ1-3	TRBV7-9	CASSLGQGKGNTIYF	TGTGCCAGCAGCTTAGGACAGGGGAAAGGAAACACCATATATTTT
TRBD2	NA	TRBJ2-5	TRBV5-8	CASSYGLAETQYF	TGTGCCAGCAGCTACGGACTAGCCGAGACCCAGTACTTC
TRBD1	NA	TRBJ2-7	TRBV18	CASSPNRDSEQYF	TGTGCCAGCTCACCAAACCGGGACAGCGAGCAGTACTTC
NA	NA	TRBJ2-2	TRBV7-8	CASSLYRDTGELFF	TGTGCCAGCAGCTTGTACAGGGACACCGGGGAGCTGTTTTTT
TRBD1	NA	TRBJ1-5	TRBV11-2	CASSPYGTGNQPQHF	TGTGCCAGCAGCCCCTACGGGACAGGGAATCAGCCCCAGCATTTT
NA	once	TRBJ2-7	TRBV15	CATSREGGGLREQYF	TGTGCCACCAGCAGAGAGGGGGGGGGCCTGCGAGAGCAGTACTTC
NA	NA	TRBJ1-1	TRBV30	CAWSAVLYTEAFF	TGTGCCTGGAGTGCGGTCCTTTACACTGAAGCTTTCTTT
NA	NA	TRBJ2-7	TRBV11-2	CASSLGSGYEQYF	TGTGCCAGCAGCTTAGGTTCAGGTTACGAGCAGTACTTC
TRBD2	NA	TRBJ2-5	TRBV2	CASSEDSGRRLGQETQYF	TGTGCCAGCAGTGAGGATAGCGGGAGGAGGTTGGGCCAGGAGACCCAGTACTTC
NA	once	TRBJ1-4	TRBV28	CASSLYQGIDEKLFF	TGTGCCAGCAGTTTATACCAGGGGATAGATGAAAAACTGTTTTTT
TRBD2	many	TRBJ2-1	TRBV5-4	CASSLREGNEQFF	TGTGCCAGCAGCTTGAGGGAGGGAAATGAGCAGTTCTTC
NA	NA	TRBJ2-1	TRBV5-4	CASSLVRGSYNEQFF	TGTGCCAGCAGCTTGGTCCGGGGATCCTACAATGAGCAGTTCTTC
NA	NA	TRBJ2-5	TRBV7-2	CASKTRMTQETQYF	TGTGCCAGCAAGACCAGGATGACACAAGAGACCCAGTACTTC
NA	NA	TRBJ2-1	TRBV7-9	CASVKGGAVGEQFF	TGTGCCAGCGTGAAGGGGGGGGCCGTCGGTGAGCAGTTCTTC
NA	NA	TRBJ1-2	TRBV28	CASSLGGGPYGYTF	TGTGCCAGCAGTTTGGGGGGGGGCCCCTATGGCTACACCTTC
NA	few	TRBJ1-1	TRBV6-1	CASSRSGSNTEAFF	TGTGCCAGCAGTCGGTCAGGCTCGAACACTGAAGCTTTCTTT
TRBD2	once	TRBJ2-2	TRBV7-2	CASSHKAGLNTGELFF	TGTGCCAGCAGCCATAAAGCGGGACTGAACACCGGGGAGCTGTTTTTT
NA	few	TRBJ1-5	TRBV7-2	CASSAGQYNQPQHF	TGTGCCAGCAGCGCCGGACAGTACAATCAGCCCCAGCATTTT
NA	NA	TRBJ1-2	TRBV28	CASSFPGVDSGHNGYTF	TGTGCCAGCAGTTTCCCCGGAGTAGACTCAGGACACAATGGCTACACCTTC
NA	NA	TRBJ1-1	TRBV6-1	CAAVRAEAFF	TGTGCCGCAGTGAGGGCTGAAGCTTTCTTT
TRBD2	NA	TRBJ2-3	TRBV5-1	CASSMGEGSTDTQYF	TGCGCCAGCAGCATGGGGGAGGGTAGCACAGATACGCAGTATTTT
NA	few	TRBJ1-1	TRBV7-8	CASSWRGDTEAFF	TGTGCCAGCAGCTGGAGGGGCGACACTGAAGCTTTCTTT
NA	few	TRBJ2-7	TRBV5-4	CASSSGRESSYEQYF	TGTGCCAGCAGCTCGGGCCGGGAGAGTTCCTACGAGCAGTACTTC
NA	NA	TRBJ1-1	TRBV7-8	CASSSIGGHTEAFF	TGTGCCAGCAGCTCCATCGGGGGACACACTGAAGCTTTCTTT
NA	few	TRBJ1-6	TRBV10-3	CAISQDYNSPLHF	TGTGCCATCTCACAGGACTATAATTCACCCCTCCACTTT
TRBD2	NA	TRBJ2-1	TRBV15	CATSKLPGLAIGNEQFF	TGTGCCACCAGCAAACTCCCGGGACTAGCGATAGGAAATGAGCAGTTCTTC
TRBD1	NA	TRBJ1-5	TRBV5-6	CASTKRTGREPQHF	TGTGCCAGCACCAAACGGACAGGGAGAGAGCCCCAGCATTTT
NA	once	TRBJ2-4	TRBV28	CASSLLEGGKNIQYF	TGTGCCAGCAGTTTACTCGAAGGGGGCAAAAACATTCAGTACTTC
TRBD2	NA	TRBJ2-1	TRBV11-3	CASSLPGGGPRNEQFF	TGTGCCAGCAGCCTACCCGGGGGGGGCCCCCGCAATGAGCAGTTCTTC
TRBD1	few	TRBJ1-2	TRBV5-8	CASSTTGTLSYTF	TGTGCCAGCAGCACGACAGGGACCTTGAGCTACACCTTC
NA	NA	TRBJ1-3	TRBV6-5	CASSLNAAGSTIYF	TGTGCCAGCAGTTTAAACGCCGCGGGTAGCACCATATATTTT
TRBD1	NA	TRBJ1-1	TRBV6-6	CASRRQGLTEAFF	TGTGCCAGCAGAAGACAGGGGCTCACTGAAGCTTTCTTT
TRBD2	NA	TRBJ2-3	TRBV9	CASSFRLAISTDTQYF	TGTGCCAGCAGCTTCAGACTAGCGATCAGCACAGATACGCAGTATTTT
NA	NA	TRBJ2-3	TRBV5-1	CASSPGLGRSTDTQYF	TGCGCCAGCAGCCCGGGGTTAGGACGAAGCACAGATACGCAGTATTTT
NA	NA	TRBJ2-7	TRBV10-3	CAISESLLSYEQYF	TGTGCCATCAGTGAGTCACTCCTATCCTACGAGCAGTACTTC
NA	NA	TRBJ2-5	TRBV6-1	CASSRAGGRETQYF	TGTGCCAGCAGTCGGGCCGGGGGTCGTGAGACCCAGTACTTC
TRBD1	NA	TRBJ2-1	TRBV10-2	CASSERGQGDEQFF	TGCGCCAGCAGTGAGCGGGGACAGGGAGACGAGCAGTTCTTC
NA	NA	TRBJ1-1	TRBV7-9	CASSRRTDNTEAFF	TGTGCCAGCAGCCGCCGGACAGACAACACTGAAGCTTTCTTT
NA	few	TRBJ1-4	TRBV2	CASKGGQRLVNEKLFF	TGTGCCAGCAAGGGGGGGCAGAGATTAGTAAATGAAAAACTGTTTTTT
TRBD1	NA	TRBJ1-1	TRBV5-1	CASSRPGTGLNTEAFF	TGCGCCAGCAGCCGTCCCGGGACAGGCTTGAACACTGAAGCTTTCTTT
TRBD2	NA	TRBJ2-4	TRBV15	CATGRGGGAGNIQYF	TGTGCCACCGGGAGGGGCGGGGGGGCCGGAAACATTCAGTACTTC
NA	NA	TRBJ1-5	TRBV28	CASSLSDQPQHF	TGTGCCAGCAGTTTATCGGATCAGCCCCAGCATTTT
NA	NA	TRBJ2-5	TRBV11-2	CASSRTVEETQYF	TGTGCCAGCAGCCGTACAGTGGAAGAGACCCAGTACTTC
TRBD1	NA	TRBJ2-2	TRBV7-9	CASVITGDTGELFF	TGTGCCAGCGTGATTACAGGGGACACCGGGGAGCTGTTTTTT
TRBD1	NA	TRBJ1-2	TRBV18	CASSPQGANNGYTF	TGTGCCAGCTCACCGCAGGGGGCGAATAATGGCTACACCTTC
NA	NA	TRBJ1-5	TRBV28	CASSFPGEGTNQPQHF	TGTGCCAGCAGTTTCCCCGGGGAGGGGACCAATCAGCCCCAGCATTTT
NA	NA	TRBJ2-7	TRBV10-3	CAISEASTVKYF	TGTGCCATCAGTGAGGCGTCGACAGTTAAGTACTTC
NA	NA	TRBJ2-6	TRBV30	CARDSYSGANVLTF	TGTGCCCGTGACAGTTACTCTGGGGCCAACGTCCTGACTTTC
TRBD1	NA	TRBJ2-5	TRBV2	CASSARPQGAGETQYF	TGTGCCAGCAGTGCCCGCCCCCAGGGGGCAGGAGAGACCCAGTACTTC
NA	NA	TRBJ1-3	TRBV7-9	CSSSSVVKTGNTIYF	TGTTCCAGCAGCTCCGTAGTTAAAACTGGAAACACCATATATTTT
NA	NA	TRBJ1-5	TRBV6-6	CAMMAVSNQPQHF	TGTGCCATGATGGCGGTTTCCAATCAGCCCCAGCATTTT